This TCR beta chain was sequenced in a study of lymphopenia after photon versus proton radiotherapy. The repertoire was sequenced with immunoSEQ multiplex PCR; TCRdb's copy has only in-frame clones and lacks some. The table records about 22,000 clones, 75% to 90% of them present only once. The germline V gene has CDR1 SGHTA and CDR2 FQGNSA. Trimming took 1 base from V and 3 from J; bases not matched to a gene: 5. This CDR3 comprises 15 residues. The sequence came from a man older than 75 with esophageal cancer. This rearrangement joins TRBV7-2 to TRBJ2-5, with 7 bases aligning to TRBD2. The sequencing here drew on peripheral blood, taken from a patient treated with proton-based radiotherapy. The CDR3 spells CASSLVGTSEETQYF. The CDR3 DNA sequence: TGTGCCAGCAGCTTAGTAGGTACTAGCGAAGAGACCCAGTACTTC.